The source of this TCR beta chain is a study of T cell changes during pregnancy in multiple sclerosis. CDR3 length: 13 residues. V dropped 5 bases and J dropped 7; count of bases not matched to a gene: 7. Germline V lookup: CDR1 SEHNR, CDR2 FQNEAQ (reference sequence). The repertoire was sequenced with immunoSEQ multiplex PCR; TCRdb's copy has only in-frame clones and lacks some. The profile shows 35,000 to 40,000 clones, roughly 88% of them singletons. The chain uses TRBV7-9 and TRBJ1-1; 7 bases are a match to TRBD1. This TCR came from a female donor with multiple sclerosis, enrolled in a pregnancy study. This specimen was CD4+ T cells from peripheral blood mononuclear cells, taken before pregnancy. For the CDR3, the DNA is TGTGCCAGCAGCCCACTGGGACAGCGTGAAGCTTTCTTT. This sequence encodes CASSPLGQREAFF.